Described below is a single TCR beta chain sequence and its context. Its binding antigen is unknown. Base qualities are missing; no much larger clone stands one base away. This specimen's treatment or condition label, per the study, means: live attenuated yellow fever vaccine strain. At every blood-draw timepoint, two biological replicates of bulk PBMCs were collected. A standard Ficoll-Paque protocol was used to isolate PBMCs from peripheral blood. RNA was extracted with TriZol from bulk PBMCs, CD4 and CD8 fractions, and dextramer-positive and dextramer-negative fractions. Cut back by 4 bases and 4 bases, the V and J ends lie 16 bases apart. The CDR3 holds 16 amino acids from the cysteine to the phenylalanine. Only the CDR3 portion is preserved as DNA: 48 bases, with reading frame beginning at the first base. From a lookup of the germline V gene, CDR1 and CDR2 are MGHRA and YSYEKL. The data belong to a study of T cells after yellow fever vaccination (dated by TCRdb to the late 2010s). For context, the study as a whole: Libraries from fractions with low cell numbers were prepared with the SMART-Seq v4 Ultra Low Input RNA kit. To follow T-cell clones before and after both primary and booster YFV17D yellow fever vaccination, bulk TCR alpha and beta repertoires underwent longitudinal sequencing. The cohort comprised two healthy male donors, one aged 18 to 29 and one aged 30 to 40 years. Blood was collected at multiple timepoints before and after primary and secondary immunization, and bulk PBMC replicates and cell subsets were isolated.

TCR cDNA was synthesized by 5'RACE template switching, which introduced a universal primer site and unique molecular identifiers. cDNA synthesis was primed from both the TCR alpha and TCR beta constant segments. Library amplification involved two PCR steps, and the second step added sample barcodes and sequencing adapters. Sequencing of the libraries was done on either Illumina HiSeq 2500 (2x100 bp) or NovaSeq (2x150 bp). Per the authors' processing: MIGEC was used to demultiplex reads and collapse the reads into UMI consensus sequences, and MiXCR was used for V(D)J alignment. Vaccine-responding clonotypes were identified with edgeR using replicate PBMC samples, with FDR below 0.01 and a log2 fold change above 5 up to day 15 being required. Each bulk clonotype received a CD4 or CD8 identity based on whether the sequenced CD4 or CD8 repertoire contained that clonotype at higher abundance. TCRdb applied fastp at Q25 and MiXCR to the public reads, then kept only in-frame beta chains. Each CDR3 protein gets just one entry, which takes the most common genes and DNA from the rows behind it. The V and J calls come from TCRdb's annotation, not from the publication. A total of 400,000 or so distinct CDR3 sequences appear in this sample, about 9.9% of them only once. Roughly a sixth of the sample is taken by the ten largest.

General conclusions and limits of the study: Most clones expanded after primary vaccination were re-detected after the booster (about 95% of CD4 and 80% to 90% of CD8), suggesting broad memory maintenance. Because only a couple of donors were included in the study, the extent to which the findings can be generalized is limited. Compared with the primary T-cell response, the secondary T-cell response was weaker but faster, peaking on day 5 rather than day 15. FACS-sorted repertoires could contain abundant contaminating clonotypes from the bulk population, so computational filtering was required. A small fraction of clonotypes showed up in both the CD4 and CD8 compartments, probably as a result of convergent recombination.

The sample in question was PBMCs, obtained on the day of the first yellow fever vaccination. The chain uses TRBV4-1 and TRBJ2-2, and the D gene may be TRBD2, 5 bases matching. The source is a man aged 18 to 30 who received the YFV17D yellow fever vaccine. Read as DNA, the sequence is TGCGCCAGCAGCCCTATCGGAGGTCCAGCCACCGGGGAGCTGTTTTTT. The resulting protein is CASSPIGGPATGELFF.